What follows is one T cell receptor (beta chain) and its context. This specimen belongs to a study of blood T cell repertoires in COVID-19. Data came from immunoSEQ multiplex PCR; TCRdb stores just in-frame clones and leaves some out. The sample lists approximately 12,000 clones; 80% to 95% were seen once. This TCR derives from a woman in her sixties or seventies with active COVID-19. Sequenced sample: peripheral blood.

The CDR3 sequence: CASSSDVAGNLFF. CDR3 coding DNA: TGTGCCAGCAGCTCGGACGTTGCGGGAAATTTGTTTTTT. V and J are TRBV5-4 and TRBJ1-4; no firm D call. Germline V gene data show CDR1 as SGHNT and CDR2 as YYREEE (reference sequence). V lost 3 bases and J lost 15, with 18 bases in between. The CDR3 consists of 13 residues.